This passage covers 25 T cell receptor beta chains from one sample sequenced in a study of cytomegalovirus exposure and HLA in healthy donors. 13 Jbeta primers and 60 Vbeta primers were used for the PCR. Assay used: immunoSEQ multiplex PCR; TCRdb lists only in-frame clones, some missing. The table lists 100,000 or so clones, 65% to 85% of them singletons. Material for sequencing was PBMCs. The receptors shown here come from a man between 18 and 29 years old in good health and CMV-seronegative.

J is TRBJ2-7 and V is TRBV27, with D possibly being TRBD1 (6 bases). Germline V gene data show CDR1 as MNHEY and CDR2 as SMNVEV (reference sequence). This CDR3 is 11 amino acids long. V was clipped by 9 bases and J by 6 bases, with 12 bases between them. The DNA for the CDR3 is TGTGCCAGTAACGTAGGGGGCGAGCAGTACTTC. Translated: CASNVGGEQYF.

CDR3 sequence: CSVSGDGAKETQYF. CDR3 DNA: TGCAGCGTGAGCGGGGACGGAGCAAAAGAGACCCAGTACTTC. The chain employs TRBV29-1 and TRBJ2-5; TRBD2 matches at 7 bases. J was trimmed by 3 bases and V by 6 bases; bases with no gene match: 10. The germline V gene encodes CDR1 SQVTM and CDR2 ANQGSEA. This CDR3 is built from 14 residues.

The V and J genes are TRBV27 and TRBJ2-7, with D unresolved. V was cut by 8 bases and J by 3 bases, with 14 bases left in between. The V gene's germline CDR1 is MNHEY and CDR2 SMNVEV (reference sequence). CDR3 length equals 13 residues. CDR3 coding DNA: TGTGCCAGCCGAGAGGCAGTTTTCTACGAGCAGTACTTC. Amino acids: CASREAVFYEQYF.

The rearrangement links TRBV27 to TRBJ2-7; D possibly corresponds to TRBD2 (5 bases). This CDR3 has 14 residues. Looked up from germline, CDR1 is MNHEY and CDR2 is SMNVEV (reference sequence). Trimming cost V 5 bases and J 1 base, with 12 bases left between them. The CDR3 region is CASSIRDQSYEQYF. The CDR3 nucleotides read TGTGCCAGCAGTATACGGGATCAATCCTACGAGCAGTACTTC.

This sequence joins TRBV7-2 and TRBJ1-5; 8 bases fit TRBD1. The CDR3 runs 14 residues. Trimming took 5 bases from V and 7 from J; bases not matched to a gene: 7. The germline CDR1 and CDR2 sequences are SGHTA and FQGNSA. Here the CDR3 DNA reads TGTGCCAGCAGCCCGGACAGGGTAGGGCAGCCCCAGCATTTT. Translation gives CASSPDRVGQPQHF.

This chain links TRBV28 with TRBJ2-1; D not resolved. Between the trimmed V and J ends, which lost 2 bases and 6 bases, there was a span of 11 bases. The CDR3 runs 14 residues. From germline, CDR1 is MDHEN and CDR2 SYDVKM. The CDR3 nucleotides are TGTGCCAGCAGTTTAGACCGAGGTGGCAATGAGCAGTTCTTC. The encoded protein is CASSLDRGGNEQFF.

In this sample, this clone turned up a few times. The V call is TRBV2, the J call TRBJ2-7, with D possibly TRBD1 on 6 matching bases. The V end lost 8 bases, the J end lost 2 bases, and 13 bases lay between the germline ends. The CDR3 is made up of 13 amino acids. Germline V lookup: CDR1 SNHLY, CDR2 FYNNEI. This CDR3 is CASHSQGPYEQYF. The CDR3 DNA is TGTGCCAGCCACTCACAGGGACCCTACGAGCAGTACTTC. Combining the CDR3 with reference TRBV2 and TRBJ2-7 gives the whole variable domain EPEVTQTPSHQVTQMGQEVILRCVPISNHLYFYWYRQILGQKVEFLVSFYNNEISEKSEIFDDQFSVERPDGSNFTLKIRSTKLEDSAMYFCASHSQGPYEQYFGPGTRLTVT.

This clone has only one observation. The chain is built from TRBV25-1 and TRBJ2-7; D may be TRBD1 (6 bases). V was clipped by 3 bases and J by 7 bases, with 19 bases between them. The CDR3 consists of 15 residues. The germline CDR1 and CDR2 sequences are MGHDK and SYGVNS. CDR3 region: CASSESAGVSGEQYF. CDR3 nucleotide sequence: TGTGCCAGCAGTGAGTCCGCAGGGGTTTCGGGAGAGCAGTACTTC.

Here the CDR3 DNA reads TGTGCCAGTACCTCGCTAAAACAGGGAAGAGGCACTGAAGCTTTCTTT. Its protein product is CASTSLKQGRGTEAFF. The chain links TRBV19 to TRBJ1-1; D is possibly TRBD1 (6 bases). CDR3 length: 16 amino acids. V was clipped by 7 bases and J by 4 bases, with 22 bases between them. Germline V lookup: CDR1 LNHDA, CDR2 SQIVND (reference sequence).

This clone was seen a single time. V is TRBV30 and J is TRBJ1-1; possible D gene TRBD1, 6 bases. This CDR3 contains 14 residues. CDR1 is GTSNPN and CDR2 is SVGIG in the germline V gene (reference sequence). The V end lost 4 bases, the J end lost 1 base, and 13 bases lay between the germline ends. CDR3 nucleotide sequence: TGTGCCTGGATGAGGGGGTTGGGGAACACTGAAGCTTTCTTT. It encodes CAWMRGLGNTEAFF.

The chain joins TRBV6-1 to TRBJ1-1; D remains ambiguous. Germline values: CDR1 MNHNS, CDR2 SASEGT. The V and J ends lost 5 bases and 11 bases respectively, with 18 bases between them. There are 13 residues in the CDR3. The chain's CDR3 is CASSSPLTSWAFF. The DNA for the CDR3 is TGTGCCAGCAGTTCTCCTTTAACAAGTTGGGCTTTCTTT.

The gene calls are TRBV27 and TRBJ1-5; perhaps TRBD1 as D (6 bases). This CDR3 region has 17 residues. Trimming removed 6 bases at V and 3 bases at J, with 21 bases between. CDR1 is MNHEY, CDR2 SMNVEV, per germline (reference sequence). CDR3 nucleotides: TGTGCCAGCAGCCGCAAACAGGGCTGGTGGGTCAATCAGCCCCAGCATTTT. Encoded protein: CASSRKQGWWVNQPQHF.

The rearrangement joins TRBV6-5 to TRBJ1-2, with 7 bases lining up with TRBD1. Germline V lookup: CDR1 MNHEY, CDR2 SVGAGI. The CDR3 is made up of 13 amino acids. V lost 10 bases and J lost 8; bases outside the gene matches: 13. This chain's CDR3 is CATNGQAEVGYTF. CDR3 DNA: TGTGCCACCAACGGACAGGCAGAAGTCGGCTACACCTTC.

Comment on this clone: Given the absence of the conserved phenylalanine or tryptophan at the CDR3 end, a read error is likely. The chain employs TRBV7-9 and TRBJ1-2, with TRBD1 as a possible D gene (6 bases). The CDR3 loop spans 14 amino acids. CDR1 SEHNR and CDR2 FQNEAQ come from the germline V gene (reference sequence). Trimming cost V 1 base and J 8 bases, with 14 bases left between them. The CDR3 sequence is CASSLGDRLEGYTL. CDR3 DNA sequence: TGTGCCAGCAGCTTAGGAGACAGGCTAGAGGGCTACACCCTC.

This sequence joins TRBV5-4 and TRBJ2-7, with TRBD2 matching over 11 bases. V gave up 1 base and J gave up 4 bases; unmatched junction bases: 7. This CDR3 comprises 16 residues. Germline lookup yields CDR1 SGHNT and CDR2 YYREEE (reference sequence). The CDR3 loop is CASSLLAGGTNYEQYF. CDR3 nucleotide sequence: TGTGCCAGCAGCTTGTTAGCGGGGGGGACTAATTACGAGCAGTACTTC.

The rearrangement links TRBV5-1 to TRBJ1-2, with D unclear. The CDR3 length is 13 residues. Germline CDR1 is SGHRS and CDR2 is YFSETQ. The ends were cut back, 0 bases at V and 8 bases at J, with 11 bases in the middle. As DNA, the CDR3 is TGCGCCAGCAGCTTGGGCTGGCAGTTGGGCTACACCTTC. As protein: CASSLGWQLGYTF.

This clone is a singleton in its sample. This chain uses TRBV4-1 with TRBJ1-5; D call uncertain. The ends were cut back, 0 bases at V and 3 bases at J, with 15 bases in the middle. This CDR3 has 17 amino acids. In germline, CDR1 is MGHRA, CDR2 YSYEKL. This chain's CDR3 is CASSQEMGRRTNQPQHF. CDR3 nucleotide sequence: TGCGCCAGCAGCCAAGAAATGGGCCGAAGAACCAATCAGCCCCAGCATTTT.

This clone turned up a few times. This rearrangement joins TRBV6-1 to TRBJ2-7, with unresolved D. Deletions cut 5 bases from V and 3 bases from J, with 17 bases between. Germline V gene lookup returns CDR1 MNHNS and CDR2 SASEGT. This CDR3 spans 15 amino acids. The CDR3 coding sequence is TGTGCCAGCAGTCCCCCGGGTGTGACGAACTACGAGCAGTACTTC. It codes for CASSPPGVTNYEQYF.

Of note for this clone: Within the sample, other DNA sequences also encode this same CDR3. The CDR3 here is CASSIGGQGAREQYF. In DNA, the CDR3 is TGTGCCAGTAGTATAGGGGGGCAGGGGGCGCGCGAGCAGTACTTC. The V call is TRBV19, the J call TRBJ2-7; 8 nucleotides match TRBD1. This CDR3 comprises 15 residues. The V and J ends lost 1 base and 6 bases, in that order; junction bases with no gene match: 8. The germline gives CDR1 LNHDA, CDR2 SQIVND (reference sequence).

V and J are TRBV5-6 and TRBJ2-3; 9 nucleotides line up with TRBD1. CDR1 and CDR2 from the germline V gene are SGHDT and YYEEEE. Germline trimming cut 6 bases from V and 4 bases from J; bases unmatched to any gene: 6. This CDR3 is 14 amino acids long. This CDR3 reads CASNIRTGADTQYF. The DNA of the CDR3 is TGTGCCAGCAACATCCGGACAGGGGCAGATACGCAGTATTTT.

This clone has a handful of counts. V and J are TRBV5-8 and TRBJ1-2; 9 bases line up with TRBD1. Trimming cost V 7 bases and J 4 bases; bases outside gene matches: 8. The CDR3 has 14 residues. Germline CDR1 reads SGHTS; CDR2 reads YDEGEE. The chain's CDR3 is CASGNRGLVYGYTF. For the CDR3, the DNA is TGTGCCAGCGGTAACAGGGGGCTAGTCTATGGCTACACCTTC.

The chain carries TRBV7-6 and TRBJ2-2; maybe TRBD2 (6 bases). Trimming left V 2 bases short and J 1 base short, with 11 bases between. Germline lookup yields CDR1 SGHVS and CDR2 FNYEAQ. This CDR3 region has 16 residues. CDR3 in DNA: TGTGCCAGCAGCTTACAAACGGGAGAGAACACCGGGGAGCTGTTTTTT. It is translated as CASSLQTGENTGELFF.

The chain couples TRBV27 to TRBJ2-5; the D gene is possibly TRBD1 (6 bases). V lost 5 bases, J lost 0 bases, and 13 bases lay in between. This CDR3 has 15 amino acids. CDR1 is MNHEY and CDR2 is SMNVEV in the germline V gene (reference sequence). CDR3 in amino acids: CASSIGQSNQETQYF. The CDR3 nucleotides read TGTGCCAGCAGTATAGGACAGTCCAACCAAGAGACCCAGTACTTC.

This clone was detected once. V gene TRBV10-2 combines with J gene TRBJ1-5, with a tentative D call TRBD1 (6 bases). V was pared by 2 bases and J by 5 bases, with 10 bases between. The CDR3 runs 14 residues. Germline-derived CDR1 and CDR2 are WSHSY and SAAADI. This CDR3 is CASSENRVDQPQHF. The CDR3 nucleotides read TGCGCCAGCAGTGAGAACAGGGTCGATCAGCCCCAGCATTTT.

This chain uses TRBV7-6 with TRBJ2-5; 10 nucleotides match TRBD1. The end of the DNA aligns better with TRBJ2-7, so the J call may be wrong. In germline, CDR1 is SGHVS, CDR2 FNYEAQ. The CDR3 totals 19 residues. CDR3 in DNA: TGTGCCAGCAGCTTGGTACTCCCACGACCCGGGACAGGGGCCTACGAGCAGTACTTC. Its protein product is CASSLVLPRPGTGAYEQYF.